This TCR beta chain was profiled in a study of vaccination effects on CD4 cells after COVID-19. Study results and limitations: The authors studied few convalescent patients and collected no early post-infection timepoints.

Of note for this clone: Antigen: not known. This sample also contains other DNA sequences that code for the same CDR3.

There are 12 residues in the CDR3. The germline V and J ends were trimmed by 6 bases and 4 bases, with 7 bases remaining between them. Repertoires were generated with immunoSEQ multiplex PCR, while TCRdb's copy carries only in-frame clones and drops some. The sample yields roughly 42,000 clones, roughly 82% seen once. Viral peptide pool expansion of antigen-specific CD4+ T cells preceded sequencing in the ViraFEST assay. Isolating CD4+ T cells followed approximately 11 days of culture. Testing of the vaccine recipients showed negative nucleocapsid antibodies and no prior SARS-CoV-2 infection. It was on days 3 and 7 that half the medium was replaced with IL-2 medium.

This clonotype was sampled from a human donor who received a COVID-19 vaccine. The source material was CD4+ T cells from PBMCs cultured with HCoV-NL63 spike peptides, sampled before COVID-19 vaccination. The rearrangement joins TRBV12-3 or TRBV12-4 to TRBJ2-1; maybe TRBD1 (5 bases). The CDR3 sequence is CASSRQYNEQFF. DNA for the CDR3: TGTGCCAGCAGCCGACAGTACAATGAGCAGTTCTTC.